A single sample gave rise to the 23 T cell receptor beta chains below, sequenced in a study of blood T cell repertoires in COVID-19. Libraries were prepared by immunoSEQ multiplex PCR; TCRdb keeps only in-frame clonotypes and omits some of them. The sample includes 250,000 to 350,000 clones, about 90% seen only once; the top ten take under 7.5%. Sequencing was performed on peripheral blood. The receptors here all came from a man aged 18 to 30 who had recovered from COVID-19.

This rearrangement joins TRBV18 to TRBJ2-3, with D perhaps matching TRBD2 (6 bases). CDR3 length equals 14 residues. Trimming took off 6 bases at V and 3 bases at J, with 13 bases between the two ends. Germline V gives CDR1 KGHSH, CDR2 LQKENI. The chain's CDR3 is CASSLREVTDTQYF. DNA for the CDR3: TGTGCCAGCTCGCTCAGGGAGGTGACAGATACGCAGTATTTT. Full variable domain (remainder filled in from reference TRBV18 and TRBJ2-3): NAGVMQNPRHLVRRRGQEARLRCSPMKGHSHVYWYRQLPEEGLKFMVYLQKENIIDESGMPKERFSAEFPKEGPSILRIQQVVRGDSAAYFCASSLREVTDTQYFGPGTRLTVL.

This rearrangement joins TRBV6-6 to TRBJ1-5; D call uncertain. Germline CDR1 is MNHNY and CDR2 is SVGAGI (reference sequence). The CDR3 extends over 16 amino acids. V lost 4 bases and J 0 bases, leaving 13 bases between the germline ends. Here the CDR3 reads CASSSTESYSNQPQHF. The CDR3 DNA follows: TGTGCCAGCAGTTCCACCGAGTCCTATAGCAATCAGCCCCAGCATTTT.

This chain joins TRBV7-6 and TRBJ1-3; D is ambiguous. Germline V gives CDR1 SGHVS, CDR2 FNYEAQ. V shed 7 bases and J shed 3 bases, with 10 bases lying between them. The CDR3 extends over 13 amino acids. In DNA form, the CDR3 reads TGTGCCAGCAAAGAGCTGCTTGGAAACACCATATATTTT. Protein: CASKELLGNTIYF.

This CDR3 is CASSPPSTPYEQYF. CDR3 DNA: TGTGCCAGCTCACCACCTTCCACTCCCTACGAGCAGTACTTC. The V gene is TRBV18, the J gene TRBJ2-7; no clear D gene. Germline V CDR1 and CDR2: KGHSH, LQKENI. Trimming removed 0 bases at V and 2 bases at J, with 8 bases between. The CDR3 spans 14 residues.

This clone was counted only a few times. The rearrangement joins TRBV11-1 to TRBJ2-5; TRBD1 matches at 7 bases. Germline V gene data show CDR1 as SGHAT and CDR2 as FQDESV (reference sequence). The V and J ends lost 6 bases and 0 bases, in that order; junction bases with no gene match: 7. The CDR3 loop spans 15 amino acids. The CDR3 here is CASRKTGSYQETQYF. As DNA, the CDR3 is TGTGCCAGCAGAAAGACAGGGAGCTACCAAGAGACCCAGTACTTC.

The chain links TRBV10-3 to TRBJ2-3, with D perhaps matching TRBD2 (5 bases). The CDR3 sequence is 15 residues long. V was pared by 6 bases and J by 3 bases, with 16 bases between. The germline CDR1 and CDR2 sequences are ENHRY and SYGVKD. This CDR3 is CAIRPGLLGTDTQYF. CDR3 DNA: TGTGCCATCAGGCCCGGACTCCTGGGGACAGATACGCAGTATTTT.

This chain uses TRBV24-1 with TRBJ2-5; a possible D gene is TRBD1 (6 bases). V lost 4 bases, J lost 2 bases, and 13 bases lay in between. The CDR3 totals 15 residues. Germline V gene lookup returns CDR1 KGHDR and CDR2 SFDVKD. Written as DNA, the CDR3 is TGTGCCACCAGTGACTCCAGGGGTTTACAAGAGACCCAGTACTTC. Its protein product is CATSDSRGLQETQYF.

This chain connects TRBV5-5 to TRBJ2-7; tentative D call: TRBD1 (7 bases). The CDR3 is made up of 14 amino acids. The V gene's germline CDR1 is SGHKS and CDR2 YYEKEE (reference sequence). Trimming pared 5 bases from V and 3 bases from J, leaving 15 bases between. CDR3 loop: CASSSDREVYEQYF. The CDR3 region has the DNA TGTGCCAGCAGTTCAGACAGGGAGGTCTACGAGCAGTACTTC.

The chain recombines TRBV12-3 or TRBV12-4 with TRBJ2-5; D call uncertain. The CDR3 is 12 amino acids. V lost 5 bases and J lost 7, with 11 bases in between. Here the CDR3 reads CASSPPVGTQYF. CDR3 coding DNA: TGTGCCAGCAGTCCCCCCGTCGGGACCCAGTACTTC.

The V and J genes are TRBV18 and TRBJ1-6, with unresolved D. The germline V gene has CDR1 KGHSH and CDR2 LQKENI. Deletions cut 1 base from V and 0 bases from J, with 16 bases between. This CDR3 contains 19 residues. The CDR3 sequence is CASSPLRQDSSSYNSPLHF. The CDR3 DNA sequence: TGTGCCAGCTCACCACTCAGGCAGGACTCGAGCTCCTATAATTCACCCCTCCACTTT.

This rearrangement joins TRBV5-1 to TRBJ1-6, with D maybe TRBD1 (6 bases). Germline V gene data show CDR1 as SGHRS and CDR2 as YFSETQ. Trimming removed 0 bases from V and 4 bases from J, with 17 bases in between. The CDR3 covers 18 residues. CDR3 nucleotide sequence: TGCGCCAGCAGCTTGGCCGGGCAGGGGTCTATTTATAATTCACCCCTCCACTTT. Protein sequence: CASSLAGQGSIYNSPLHF.

This chain joins TRBV13 and TRBJ1-2; 8 bases are shared with TRBD1. CDR1 is PRHDT, CDR2 FYEKMQ, per germline (reference sequence). The CDR3 covers 17 residues. V gave up 4 bases and J gave up 4 bases; unmatched junction bases: 14. The CDR3 nucleotides read TGTGCCAGCAGCTCCACATTCTACGGACAGGGAAGCTATGGCTACACCTTC. Translating it yields CASSSTFYGQGSYGYTF.

The genes are TRBV4-1 and TRBJ2-3, with 9 positions matching TRBD2. The CDR3 consists of 16 residues. Germline V CDR1 and CDR2: MGHRA, YSYEKL. V shed 0 bases, J shed 3 bases, and the junction held 4 bases outside the gene matches. Here the CDR3 reads CASSQDQAGGTDTQYF. The CDR3 coding sequence is TGCGCCAGCAGCCAAGATCAGGCGGGAGGGACAGATACGCAGTATTTT.

The chain recombines TRBV29-1 with TRBJ2-7, with D maybe TRBD1 (5 bases). Trimming stripped 5 bases from V and 2 bases from J, with 10 bases between. The CDR3 has 12 residues. CDR1 is SQVTM and CDR2 is ANQGSEA in the germline V gene. The CDR3 is CSVKAGPYEQYF. As DNA, the CDR3 is TGCAGCGTTAAGGCAGGGCCCTACGAGCAGTACTTC.

The chain links TRBV2 to TRBJ2-2; perhaps TRBD1 as D (5 bases). V shed 8 bases and J shed 4 bases, with 11 bases lying between them. This CDR3 is 13 amino acids long. The germline V gene encodes CDR1 SNHLY and CDR2 FYNNEI. The chain's CDR3 is CASLQGATGELFF. DNA for the CDR3: TGTGCCAGCTTGCAAGGGGCCACCGGGGAGCTGTTTTTT.

The V gene is TRBV27, the J gene TRBJ1-2, with a possible D match to TRBD1 (5 bases). The V and J ends lost 7 bases and 8 bases respectively, with 23 bases between them. Germline values: CDR1 MNHEY, CDR2 SMNVEV (reference sequence). The CDR3 is 15 residues long. CDR3 sequence (DNA): TGTGCCAGCACATCATACGCGCAGGGTTTTGGAGGCTACACCTTC. As protein: CASTSYAQGFGGYTF.

This clone appeared a single time. The rearrangement links TRBV11-2 to TRBJ1-4; 9 bases align to TRBD1. The CDR3 consists of 15 residues. V shed 5 bases and J 7 bases; nucleotides not matched to a gene: 8. CDR1 is SGHAT, CDR2 FQNNGV, per germline. The chain's CDR3 is CASSADRGGGEKLFF. The CDR3 DNA follows: TGTGCCAGCAGCGCGGACAGGGGAGGTGGTGAAAAACTGTTTTTT.

The chain links TRBV27 to TRBJ2-7; D gene uncertain. V was trimmed by 5 bases and J by 3 bases, leaving 11 bases between them. Germline V gene data show CDR1 as MNHEY and CDR2 as SMNVEV (reference sequence). The CDR3 sequence is 13 residues long. The CDR3 reads CASSLRVFYEQYF. Written as DNA, the CDR3 is TGTGCCAGCAGTCTACGGGTCTTCTACGAGCAGTACTTC.

This rearrangement joins TRBV4-2 to TRBJ1-2; 7 bases map to TRBD1. The CDR3 has 18 amino acids. V gave up 0 bases and J gave up 5 bases; unmatched junction bases: 15. Germline assignment: CDR1 LGHNA and CDR2 YNFKEQ. The CDR3 reads CASSQDRAGGQPAYGYTF. CDR3 nucleotide sequence: TGTGCCAGCAGCCAAGATCGGGCAGGGGGGCAGCCAGCTTATGGCTACACCTTC.

As for this clone: The same CDR3 is also encoded by other DNA sequences in this sample. V gene TRBV5-1 combines with J gene TRBJ1-2; 10 bases fit TRBD1. The V segment lost 2 bases and the J segment 4 bases; nucleotides outside the gene matches: 5. The CDR3 is 15 amino acids. Germline CDR1 SGHRS, CDR2 YFSETQ. CDR3 protein: CASSLGTGEAYGYTF. The CDR3 coding sequence is TGCGCCAGCAGCTTAGGGACAGGGGAGGCCTATGGCTACACCTTC.

This clone has just one count. The genes are TRBV12-3 or TRBV12-4 and TRBJ1-1; a possible D gene is TRBD1 (5 bases). The CDR3 totals 13 residues. With 5 bases removed from V and 8 bases from J, the gap between germline ends came to 15 bases. CDR3 loop: CASSPGPTVEAFF. The DNA for the CDR3 is TGTGCCAGCAGTCCAGGGCCTACTGTCGAAGCTTTCTTT.

V is TRBV19 and J is TRBJ1-1; 11 bases align to TRBD1. The V and J ends lost 3 bases and 4 bases, in that order; junction bases with no gene match: 10. Germline values: CDR1 LNHDA, CDR2 SQIVND (reference sequence). The length of the CDR3 is 17 residues. The CDR3 protein is CASSIKRGGTGGTEAFF. DNA for the CDR3: TGTGCCAGTAGTATTAAACGCGGAGGGACAGGGGGCACTGAAGCTTTCTTT. The full variable domain, in which reference TRBV19 and TRBJ1-1 provide the parts outside the CDR3, is DGGITQSPKYLFRKEGQNVTLSCEQNLNHDAMYWYRQDPGQGLRLIYYSQIVNDFQKGDIAEGYSVSREKKESFPLTVTSAQKNPTAFYLCASSIKRGGTGGTEAFFGQGTRLTVV.

The rearrangement joins TRBV7-9 to TRBJ2-7; no definite D call. V lost 4 bases and J lost 2, with 12 bases in between. Germline V lookup: CDR1 SEHNR, CDR2 FQNEAQ (reference sequence). This CDR3 has 14 residues. CDR3 coding DNA: TGTGCCAGCAGCTCCCTCTGGCAGACCTACGAGCAGTACTTC. As protein: CASSSLWQTYEQYF.